This paragraph covers one T cell receptor beta chain sequence. Its matching antigen is unknown. The sample belongs to a study of shared clonotypes between healthy human individuals. Study observations and caveats: Clonotypes that were shared across a few donors made up roughly 5.2% of naive CD4 clonotypes. Among the subsets, naive ones generally showed larger estimated richness than memory ones.

The germline CDR1 and CDR2 sequences are SGDLS and YYNGEE. The CDR3 spans 16 residues. Trimming took off 0 bases at V and 0 bases at J, with 12 bases between the two ends. The naive CD8 subset, CD45RO-negative cells positively selected for CCR7, excluded terminally differentiated effector memory CD45RA+ cells. The donor population consisted of healthy HIV-negative adults with no recent acute infections or vaccinations. TCRdb keeps only in-frame clones here, not all; method: immunoSEQ multiplex PCR. The sample has approximately 2,000,000 clones; just over 90% are singletons. The sequenced material came from naive CD8+ T cells from PBMCs. The sequence came from a man younger than 35 in good health. Some clones in this sample may be carry-over from other donors' samples. The chain combines TRBV9 with TRBJ1-2; a weak D match, TRBD1 (5 bases). Here the CDR3 DNA reads TGTGCCAGCAGCGTAGATCCGGGGCCAGCTAACTATGGCTACACCTTC. Protein: CASSVDPGPANYGYTF. The variable domain in full, with the rest retrieved from reference TRBV9 and TRBJ1-2, is DSGVTQTPKHLITATGQRVTLRCSPRSGDLSVYWYQQSLDQGLQFLIQYYNGEERAKGNILERFSAQQFPDLHSELNLSSLELGDSALYFCASSVDPGPANYGYTFGSGTRLTVV.